This T cell receptor beta chain was captured by sequencing in a study of T cell repertoires in cytomegalovirus infection. Overall study: Through public TCR beta signatures, both CMV infection and matching HLA type were indicated.

Looked up from germline, CDR1 is SGHTA and CDR2 is FQGNSA. This CDR3 has 14 residues. The germline V and J ends were trimmed by 1 base and 4 bases, with 8 bases remaining between them. MiXCR was run by TCRdb on the reads, yielding one entry per CDR3 protein. The sample includes approximately 500,000 distinct CDR3 sequences, approximately 10% seen only once; the top ten take 10%. With respect to this clonotype: Its antigen is currently unknown.

Whole-study results and caveats: In two of eight donors, the top clonotype was HLA-C-restricted CMV-specific.

The sample consisted of PBMCs. The receptor was derived from a human donor in good health (CMV status not recorded). Some clones in this sample may be carry-over from other donors' samples. The J gene is TRBJ2-4, the V gene TRBV7-2; D not resolved. CDR3 nucleotide sequence: TGTGCCAGCAGCTTAGTTCCCGGGAAAAACATTCAGTACTTC. Encoded protein: CASSLVPGKNIQYF.